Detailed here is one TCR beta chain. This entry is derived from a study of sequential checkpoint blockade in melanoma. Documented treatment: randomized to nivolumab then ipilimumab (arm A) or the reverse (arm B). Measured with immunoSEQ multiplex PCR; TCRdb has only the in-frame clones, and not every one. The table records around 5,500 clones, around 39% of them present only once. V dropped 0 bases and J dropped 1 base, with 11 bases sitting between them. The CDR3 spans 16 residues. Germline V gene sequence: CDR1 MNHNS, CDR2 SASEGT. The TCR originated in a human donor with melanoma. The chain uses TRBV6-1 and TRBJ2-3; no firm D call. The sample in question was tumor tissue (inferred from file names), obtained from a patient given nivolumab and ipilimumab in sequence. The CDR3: CASSEASAIRTDTQYF. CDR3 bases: TGTGCCAGCAGTGAAGCGTCGGCGATACGCACAGATACGCAGTATTTT.